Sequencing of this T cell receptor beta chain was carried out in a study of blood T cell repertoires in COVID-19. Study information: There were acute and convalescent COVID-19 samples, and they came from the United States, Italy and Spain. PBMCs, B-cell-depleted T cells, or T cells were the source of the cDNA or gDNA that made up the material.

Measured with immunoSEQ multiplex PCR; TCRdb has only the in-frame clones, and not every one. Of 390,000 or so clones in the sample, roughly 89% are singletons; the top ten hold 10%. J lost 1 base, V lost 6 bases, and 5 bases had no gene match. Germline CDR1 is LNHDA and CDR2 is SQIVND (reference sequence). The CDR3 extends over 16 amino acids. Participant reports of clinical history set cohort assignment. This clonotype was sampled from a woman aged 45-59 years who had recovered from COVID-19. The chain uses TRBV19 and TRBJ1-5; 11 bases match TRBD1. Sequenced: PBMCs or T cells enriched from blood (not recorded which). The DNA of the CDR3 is TGTGCCAGTAGCCGGACAGGGGGCGAGAGCAATCAGCCCCAGCATTTT. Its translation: CASSRTGGESNQPQHF.